Below are 14 T cell receptor beta chains sequenced from a single sample in a study of T cell responses to AZD1222 COVID-19 vaccine (dated by TCRdb to the early 2020s). Interpreted using the paper, the time point label stands for: baseline before first vaccination. Library generation was performed with the immunoSEQ multiplex PCR assay. TCRdb took this table from immuneACCESS and kept in-frame rearrangements with V and J called. Such tables lack part of the clones; where checked against another copy, unresolved V genes explain under half of the gap, and the rest is unexplained. The sample records 95,000 to 150,000 clones, over 80% of which are singletons. The ten largest clones represent 0.85% to 1.3% of the sample. The sample was peripheral blood, taken on day 0 of AZD1222 vaccination. The receptors come from an adult in good health.

The V call is TRBV6-4, the J call TRBJ2-5, with 8 bases lining up with TRBD2. The CDR3 runs 15 residues. Germline loops: CDR1 MRHNA, CDR2 SNTAGT. The V segment lost 8 bases and the J segment 5 bases; nucleotides outside the gene matches: 13. CDR3 sequence: CASLGGGGRSETQYF. The CDR3, as DNA: TGTGCCAGCCTCGGGGGGGGCGGGAGGTCGGAGACCCAGTACTTC.

This clone showed up many times. The DNA for the CDR3 is TGTGCCAGCAGCTTACTTACTAACACTGAAGCTTTCTTT. The encoded protein is CASSLLTNTEAFF. The V call is TRBV7-3, the J call TRBJ1-1, with D uncertain. The CDR3 length is 13 residues. The V end lost 2 bases, the J end lost 2 bases, and 6 bases lay between the germline ends. The germline CDR1 and CDR2 sequences are SGHTA and FQGTGA.

V usage is TRBV7-8 and J usage is TRBJ2-7, with D unclear. CDR1 and CDR2 (germline): SGHVS, FQNEAQ. This CDR3 has 15 amino acids. V was pared by 5 bases and J by 2 bases, with 16 bases between. CDR3 nucleotide sequence: TGTGCCAGCAGCCCGGAAGGCCTAACCCCCTACGAGCAGTACTTC. Its translation: CASSPEGLTPYEQYF.

The J gene is TRBJ1-4, the V gene TRBV7-9, with D unclear. V gave up 6 bases and J gave up 10 bases, with 18 bases separating them. This CDR3 comprises 14 residues. The germline gives CDR1 SEHNR, CDR2 FQNEAQ (reference sequence). The CDR3 is CASSDLGNYGKLFF. The CDR3 DNA sequence: TGTGCCAGCAGTGACCTCGGCAACTATGGAAAACTGTTTTTT.

This chain connects TRBV11-2 to TRBJ1-6; tentatively, D is TRBD1 (5 bases). The ends were cut back, 4 bases at V and 3 bases at J, with 10 bases in the middle. CDR3 length: 15 residues. Looked up from germline, CDR1 is SGHAT and CDR2 is FQNNGV. This chain's CDR3 is CASSSAGFYNSPLHF. The CDR3 DNA is TGTGCCAGCAGCTCCGCAGGGTTCTATAATTCACCCCTCCACTTT. The whole variable domain, remainder taken from reference TRBV11-2 and TRBJ1-6, is EAGVAQSPRYKIIEKRQSVAFWCNPISGHATLYWYQQILGQGPKLLIQFQNNGVVDDSQLPKDRFSAERLKGVDSTLKIQPAKLEDSAVYLCASSSAGFYNSPLHFGNGTRLTVT.

Turning to this clone: Other DNA variants within this sample encode the same CDR3. This chain joins TRBV5-1 and TRBJ2-5; the D is unclear. Between the trimmed V and J ends, which lost 2 bases and 2 bases, there was a span of 1 base. The germline gives CDR1 SGHRS, CDR2 YFSETQ. The CDR3 totals 11 residues. The CDR3 loop reads CASSLQETQYF. The CDR3 bases are TGCGCCAGCAGCTTACAAGAGACCCAGTACTTC.

V gene TRBV11-2 combines with J gene TRBJ2-7, with 9 positions matching TRBD1. Germline lookup yields CDR1 SGHAT and CDR2 FQNNGV. The CDR3 consists of 16 residues. The V and J ends lost 5 bases and 3 bases, in that order; junction bases with no gene match: 11. The CDR3 bases are TGTGCCAGCAGCCTACTCACGGGACAGGGAGGCTACGAGCAGTACTTC. Translated: CASSLLTGQGGYEQYF.

The V and J genes are TRBV18 and TRBJ1-3; D gene unclear. The V end was cut by 5 bases, the J end by 0 bases, with 8 bases between. This CDR3 is built from 14 residues. Germline assignment: CDR1 KGHSH and CDR2 LQKENI. As DNA, the CDR3 is TGTGCCAGCTCAGCGGGGTACTCTGGAAACACCATATATTTT. Protein sequence: CASSAGYSGNTIYF. Complete variable domain (other parts from reference TRBV18 and TRBJ1-3): NAGVMQNPRHLVRRRGQEARLRCSPMKGHSHVYWYRQLPEEGLKFMVYLQKENIIDESGMPKERFSAEFPKEGPSILRIQQVVRGDSAAYFCASSAGYSGNTIYFGEGSWLTVV.

The rearrangement uses TRBV27 and TRBJ1-2; 10 positions agree with TRBD1. V trimming: 0 bases; J trimming: 7 bases; junction bases outside the gene matches: 8. The CDR3 is 16 amino acids. Germline V gene sequence: CDR1 MNHEY, CDR2 SMNVEV (reference sequence). The CDR3 bases are TGTGCCAGCAGTTTATCTCCCGGGACAGGGGATGGTGGCTACACCTTC. It yields the protein CASSLSPGTGDGGYTF.

The chain is built from TRBV7-3 and TRBJ2-1; weak D call: TRBD2 (7 bases). V lost 5 bases to trimming and J lost 9 bases, with 17 bases between them. Germline CDR1 reads SGHTA; CDR2 reads FQGTGA. The CDR3 covers 14 residues. The chain's CDR3 is CASSQWGASGEQFF. Written as DNA, the CDR3 is TGTGCCAGCAGCCAATGGGGGGCTAGCGGTGAGCAGTTCTTC.

J is TRBJ1-4 and V is TRBV5-5, with a possible D match to TRBD1 (5 bases). The CDR3 has 13 amino acids. The V gene's germline CDR1 is SGHKS and CDR2 YYEKEE (reference sequence). V was pared by 4 bases and J by 8 bases, with 12 bases between. The CDR3 bases are TGTGCCAGCAGCCCAGGGACGCTGGAAAAACTGTTTTTT. Amino acids: CASSPGTLEKLFF. Together with reference TRBV5-5 and TRBJ1-4, the CDR3 gives the full variable domain: DAGVTQSPTHLIKTRGQQVTLRCSPISGHKSVSWYQQVLGQGPQFIFQYYEKEERGRGNFPDRFSARQFPNYSSELNVNALLLGDSALYLCASSPGTLEKLFFGSGTQLSVL.

The chain employs TRBV28 and TRBJ2-1; D not certain. V lost 3 bases, J lost 10 bases, and 4 bases lay in between. This CDR3 comprises 10 residues. Germline V gene data show CDR1 as MDHEN and CDR2 as SYDVKM. CDR3 coding DNA: TGTGCCAGCAGTTTCATCGAGCAGTTCTTC. It is translated as CASSFIEQFF.

The chain combines TRBV7-8 with TRBJ1-2; no reliable D call. Germline assignment: CDR1 SGHVS and CDR2 FQNEAQ. The CDR3 runs to 13 residues. V lost 5 bases to trimming and J lost 5 bases, with 12 bases between them. The CDR3 is CASSLRTEYGYTF. The CDR3 DNA sequence: TGTGCCAGCAGCCTAAGGACCGAGTATGGCTACACCTTC.

The rearrangement uses TRBV6-6 and TRBJ1-3, with D perhaps matching TRBD1 (6 bases). The length of the CDR3 is 12 residues. The V gene lost 11 bases and the J gene lost 3 bases, with 11 bases spanning the gap. Germline CDR1 MNHNY, CDR2 SVGAGI (reference sequence). This CDR3 reads CASRGDGNTIYF. The CDR3 nucleotides are TGTGCCTCGAGGGGGGATGGAAACACCATATATTTT.